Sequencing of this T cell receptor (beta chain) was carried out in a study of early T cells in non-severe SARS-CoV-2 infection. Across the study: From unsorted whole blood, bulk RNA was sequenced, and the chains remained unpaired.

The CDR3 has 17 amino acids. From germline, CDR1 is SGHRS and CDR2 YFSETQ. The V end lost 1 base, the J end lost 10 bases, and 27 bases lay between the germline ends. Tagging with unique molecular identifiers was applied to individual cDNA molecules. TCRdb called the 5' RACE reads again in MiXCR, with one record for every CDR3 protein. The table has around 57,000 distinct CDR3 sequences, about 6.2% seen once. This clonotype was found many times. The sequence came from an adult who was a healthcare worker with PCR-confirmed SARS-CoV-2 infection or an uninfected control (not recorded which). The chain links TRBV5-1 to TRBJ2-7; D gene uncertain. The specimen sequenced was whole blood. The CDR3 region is CASSLRSDHRGVVGQYF. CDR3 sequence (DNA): TGCGCCAGCAGCTTGCGGTCAGATCACAGAGGCGTCGTGGGACAGTACTTC.